The 31 T cell receptor beta chains in this list originate from one sample, sequenced in a study of beta chain features in type 1 diabetes. Expressed TCRB transcripts were sequenced, since all the RNA that had been isolated was reverse transcribed. The method was immunoSEQ multiplex PCR; TCRdb's version includes in-frame clones alone and lacks a portion of them. The sample holds over 300,000 clones; around 7.6% are singletons and the top ten take around 0.45%. The sequenced sample consisted of central memory CD4+ T cells from blood. The receptors were gathered from a woman aged 18 to 35 in good health.

This clone was seen a few times. The V and J genes are TRBV28 and TRBJ2-7, with a tentative D call TRBD2 (6 bases). The CDR3 is made up of 15 amino acids. Germline assignment: CDR1 MDHEN and CDR2 SYDVKM. Trimming left V 7 bases short and J 2 bases short, with 18 bases between. CDR3: CASIYLPGVPYEQYF. The DNA for the CDR3 is TGTGCCAGCATCTATCTCCCGGGAGTCCCCTACGAGCAGTACTTC.

The J gene is TRBJ1-1, the V gene TRBV10-3; D may be TRBD1 (6 bases). V was pared by 6 bases and J by 7 bases, with 12 bases between. The CDR3 sequence is 12 residues long. The germline V gene has CDR1 ENHRY and CDR2 SYGVKD. CDR3 amino acids: CAIRRSGDEAFF. The CDR3 DNA reads TGTGCCATCAGACGCTCAGGGGATGAAGCTTTCTTT.

The V gene is TRBV7-2, the J gene TRBJ2-1, with D perhaps TRBD2 (6 bases). Germline V gene sequence: CDR1 SGHTA, CDR2 FQGNSA. This CDR3 comprises 14 residues. V lost 4 bases to trimming and J lost 6 bases, with 13 bases between them. CDR3 nucleotides: TGTGCCAGCAGCTGGTCGGGCGGGATCAATGAGCAGTTCTTC. Translating it yields CASSWSGGINEQFF.

This clone has a count of ten or more. The V call is TRBV2, the J call TRBJ2-1; tentatively, D is TRBD1 or TRBD2 (6 bases each). V lost 7 bases, J lost 14 bases, and 18 bases lay in between. Germline assignment: CDR1 SNHLY and CDR2 FYNNEI. This CDR3 contains 12 residues. The CDR3 loop is CASKVFAEGEFF. The DNA of the CDR3 is TGTGCCAGCAAGGTGTTTGCGGAGGGGGAGTTCTTC.

The chain recombines TRBV7-2 with TRBJ2-1; D is unclear. Germline CDR1 and CDR2: SGHTA and FQGNSA. Deletions cut 1 base from V and 5 bases from J, with 9 bases between. The CDR3 spans 14 residues. Here the CDR3 reads CASSLGRADNEQFF. The CDR3 DNA follows: TGTGCCAGCAGCTTAGGAAGGGCAGACAATGAGCAGTTCTTC.

V usage is TRBV6-6 and J usage is TRBJ1-2, with D possibly TRBD1 on 6 matching bases. There are 13 residues in the CDR3. Trimming removed 0 bases from V and 6 bases from J, with 8 bases in between. Per germline, CDR1 MNHNY and CDR2 SVGAGI (reference sequence). CDR3 sequence (DNA): TGTGCCAGCAGTTACTCGGCAGGGGATGGCTACACCTTC. It encodes CASSYSAGDGYTF.

The V and J genes are TRBV7-8 and TRBJ2-3, with D possibly matching TRBD2 (6 bases). With 5 bases removed from V and 0 bases from J, the gap between germline ends came to 15 bases. The CDR3 runs to 16 residues. CDR1 and CDR2 from the germline V gene are SGHVS and FQNEAQ. The CDR3 DNA is TGTGCCAGCAGCGCGGGGCAGGGAACTAGCACAGATACGCAGTATTTT. Translated: CASSAGQGTSTDTQYF.

V and J are TRBV28 and TRBJ2-1; unclear D gene. The ends were cut back, 6 bases at V and 5 bases at J, with 11 bases in the middle. The germline V gene has CDR1 MDHEN and CDR2 SYDVKM. The CDR3 has 13 residues. Here the CDR3 DNA reads TGTGCCAGCAGACCGGTTTTGGACAATGAGCAGTTCTTC. This sequence encodes CASRPVLDNEQFF.

CDR3 in amino acids: CASSLVGATGRDYEQYF. The CDR3 coding sequence is TGTGCCAGCAGCTTAGTGGGGGCAACAGGGCGAGATTACGAGCAGTACTTC. The chain recombines TRBV13 with TRBJ2-7; tentative D call: TRBD1 (6 bases). Between the trimmed V and J ends, which lost 1 base and 4 bases, there was a span of 20 bases. CDR3 size: 17 residues. The germline CDR1 and CDR2 sequences are PRHDT and FYEKMQ (reference sequence).

This clone was seen repeatedly, ten times or more. The V and J genes are TRBV5-6 and TRBJ2-1, with TRBD1 as a possible D gene (5 bases). The germline V gene encodes CDR1 SGHDT and CDR2 YYEEEE. CDR3 length equals 16 residues. V lost 0 bases, J lost 0 bases, and 10 bases lay in between. CDR3 sequence reads: CASSLDQGSSYNEQFF. CDR3 sequence (DNA): TGTGCCAGCAGCTTGGACCAGGGAAGCTCCTACAATGAGCAGTTCTTC.

The rearrangement joins TRBV6-6 to TRBJ1-1, with D unresolved. With 5 bases removed from V and 1 base from J, the gap between germline ends came to 8 bases. Germline V gene sequence: CDR1 MNHNY, CDR2 SVGAGI (reference sequence). The CDR3 has 13 residues. The CDR3 nucleotides read TGTGCCAGCAGTCGGACGGCGAACACTGAAGCTTTCTTT. Encoded protein: CASSRTANTEAFF.

This clone was seen ten or more times. The V call is TRBV7-9, the J call TRBJ1-3; D unresolved. Germline CDR1 reads SEHNR; CDR2 reads FQNEAQ (reference sequence). V was trimmed by 8 bases and J by 4 bases, leaving 12 bases between them. The CDR3 consists of 13 residues. CDR3 amino acids: CASGQEIGNTIYF. CDR3 DNA: TGTGCCAGCGGGCAGGAGATAGGAAACACCATATATTTT.

This clone was counted many times. The gene calls are TRBV18 and TRBJ2-6, with TRBD1 matching over 8 bases. V shed 3 bases and J 7 bases; nucleotides not matched to a gene: 5. The germline gives CDR1 KGHSH, CDR2 LQKENI. The CDR3 consists of 15 residues. The CDR3 region is CASSPETGGANVLTF. CDR3 coding DNA: TGTGCCAGCTCACCCGAAACAGGGGGTGCCAACGTCCTGACTTTC.

This clone appeared many times. The V call is TRBV7-2, the J call TRBJ2-2; TRBD2 is a possible D gene (6 bases). With 5 bases removed from V and 2 bases from J, the gap between germline ends came to 9 bases. Germline values: CDR1 SGHTA, CDR2 FQGNSA. The CDR3 loop spans 14 amino acids. CDR3 DNA: TGTGCCAGCAGCCATAGCGGAAACACCGGGGAGCTGTTTTTT. This encodes CASSHSGNTGELFF.

There are a few counts of this clone. V is TRBV4-3 and J is TRBJ2-7; 7 positions match TRBD1. The CDR3 contains 16 residues. From germline, CDR1 is LGHNA and CDR2 YSLEER. Trimming removed 2 bases from V and 0 bases from J; junction bases left unmatched: 7. The CDR3 DNA reads as TGCGCCAGCAGCCAACATTTAGGGGGCGGCTCCTACGAGCAGTACTTC. Translation gives CASSQHLGGGSYEQYF.

This clone has a count of ten or more. The chain is built from TRBV7-9 and TRBJ2-2; D not certain. Germline V gene sequence: CDR1 SEHNR, CDR2 FQNEAQ (reference sequence). Trimming cost V 4 bases and J 6 bases, with 18 bases left between them. This CDR3 region has 16 residues. In DNA, the CDR3 is TGTGCCAGCAGCTACACATCAAATCGGGTGGCCGGGGAGCTGTTTTTT. As protein: CASSYTSNRVAGELFF.

This clone has only a few counts. This rearrangement joins TRBV2 to TRBJ1-2; 11 nucleotides align to TRBD1. Germline V lookup: CDR1 SNHLY, CDR2 FYNNEI. The CDR3 runs to 14 residues. V trimming: 4 bases; J trimming: 8 bases; junction bases outside the gene matches: 6. The CDR3 sequence: CASSGDRGTLGYTF. In DNA, the CDR3 is TGTGCCAGCAGTGGGGACAGGGGGACGTTGGGCTACACCTTC.

The rearrangement joins TRBV7-9 to TRBJ2-3; D call uncertain. This CDR3 is built from 15 residues. Germline V gene sequence: CDR1 SEHNR, CDR2 FQNEAQ (reference sequence). V lost 2 bases to trimming and J lost 11 bases, with 20 bases between them. The CDR3 region is CASSLIAINQHKQYF. The CDR3 coding sequence is TGTGCCAGCAGCTTAATTGCGATAAACCAGCATAAGCAGTATTTT.

V and J are TRBV6-5 and TRBJ1-5; D uncertain. V shed 4 bases and J shed 0 bases, with 7 bases lying between them. The CDR3 spans 14 residues. From germline, CDR1 is MNHEY and CDR2 SVGAGI. The CDR3 DNA is TGTGCCAGCAGTTCCAGCTATAGCAATCAGCCCCAGCATTTT. Its protein product is CASSSSYSNQPQHF.

The V call is TRBV7-6, the J call TRBJ2-7; tentatively, D is TRBD2 (6 bases). Germline V gene data show CDR1 as SGHVS and CDR2 as FNYEAQ. V gave up 8 bases and J gave up 3 bases, with 17 bases separating them. The CDR3 runs to 14 residues. The CDR3 region has the DNA TGTGCCAGCGGCGCGCAGGAGGGAGGCTACGAGCAGTACTTC. Its protein product is CASGAQEGGYEQYF.

This chain links TRBV29-1 with TRBJ1-4; D perhaps matches TRBD1 (5 bases). Germline loops: CDR1 SQVTM, CDR2 ANQGSEA. The ends were cut back, 4 bases at V and 6 bases at J, with 15 bases in the middle. The CDR3 loop spans 14 amino acids. CDR3 protein: CSVVGSGGDEKLFF. In DNA, the CDR3 is TGCAGCGTTGTGGGATCCGGGGGGGATGAAAAACTGTTTTTT.

This clone was observed many times. V gene TRBV11-2 combines with J gene TRBJ1-3; D remains unclear. CDR1 and CDR2 (germline): SGHAT, FQNNGV. The CDR3 is 16 residues long. Between the trimmed V and J ends, which lost 1 base and 1 base, there was a span of 11 bases. Here the CDR3 reads CASSLGSSRSGNTIYF. The CDR3, as DNA: TGTGCCAGCAGCTTAGGCTCTTCTAGGTCTGGAAACACCATATATTTT. The full variable domain, completed using reference TRBV11-2 and TRBJ1-3, is EAGVAQSPRYKIIEKRQSVAFWCNPISGHATLYWYQQILGQGPKLLIQFQNNGVVDDSQLPKDRFSAERLKGVDSTLKIQPAKLEDSAVYLCASSLGSSRSGNTIYFGEGSWLTVV.

This clone was counted between two and nine times. This chain joins TRBV28 and TRBJ2-1; D is uncertain. The V gene lost 2 bases and the J gene lost 6 bases, with 11 bases spanning the gap. CDR1 and CDR2 (germline): MDHEN, SYDVKM. The CDR3 sequence is 14 residues long. CDR3 amino acids: CASSLDNSLNEQFF. In DNA form, the CDR3 reads TGTGCCAGCAGTTTAGATAACAGCCTCAATGAGCAGTTCTTC.

In its sample, this clone was seen a few times. This chain uses TRBV6-1 with TRBJ2-1, with a weak D call TRBD2 (6 bases). The CDR3 consists of 13 residues. V was pared by 1 base and J by 10 bases, with 11 bases between. Germline lookup yields CDR1 MNHNS and CDR2 SASEGT. CDR3 bases: TGTGCCAGCAGTGAAGGGAGGGGCTTGGAGCAGTTCTTC. This encodes CASSEGRGLEQFF.

This clone turned up a few times. The rearrangement uses TRBV16 and TRBJ2-7; TRBD1 aligns across 9 bases. Germline values: CDR1 KGHSY, CDR2 FQNENV. V was pared by 5 bases and J by 4 bases, with 0 bases of the junction left unmatched. The CDR3 totals 12 residues. Here the CDR3 reads CASSGQGYEQYF. CDR3 in DNA: TGTGCCAGCAGCGGACAGGGGTACGAGCAGTACTTC.

This chain joins TRBV7-9 and TRBJ1-2; tentatively, D is TRBD1 (5 bases). The V end was cut by 5 bases, the J end by 6 bases, with 7 bases between. Per the germline V gene, CDR1 is SEHNR and CDR2 is FQNEAQ (reference sequence). This CDR3 contains 11 residues. The CDR3 spells CASSVGDGYTF. The DNA of the CDR3 is TGTGCCAGCAGCGTAGGGGATGGCTACACCTTC.

This clone was detected only a few times. The rearrangement joins TRBV5-1 to TRBJ2-3; D gene unclear. The germline V gene encodes CDR1 SGHRS and CDR2 YFSETQ. Trimming took off 2 bases at V and 2 bases at J, with 9 bases between the two ends. The CDR3 sequence is 14 residues long. The CDR3 protein is CASSFAADTDTQYF. CDR3 sequence (DNA): TGCGCCAGCAGCTTTGCGGCTGACACAGATACGCAGTATTTT.

This clone was detected ten times or more. The rearrangement links TRBV5-6 to TRBJ2-7; 11 positions match TRBD1. J was trimmed by 5 bases and V by 4 bases; bases with no gene match: 5. The CDR3 length is 14 residues. In germline, CDR1 is SGHDT, CDR2 YYEEEE. CDR3 protein: CASSPGQGAHEQYF. CDR3 sequence (DNA): TGTGCCAGCAGCCCCGGACAGGGGGCCCACGAGCAGTACTTC.

This clone has just a few counts. V usage is TRBV7-9 and J usage is TRBJ2-5, with 8 bases lining up with TRBD2. V was clipped by 10 bases and J by 2 bases; unmatched bases: 15. CDR1 is SEHNR, CDR2 FQNEAQ, per germline (reference sequence). The CDR3 is made up of 16 amino acids. CDR3: CAIRLARHQPQETQYF. The CDR3 DNA reads TGTGCCATCAGACTAGCGAGACACCAGCCGCAAGAGACCCAGTACTTC.

The table lists this clone with a few counts. The chain links TRBV7-2 to TRBJ2-1, with TRBD2 matching 7 bases. The CDR3 length is 15 residues. V dropped 4 bases and J dropped 2; count of bases not matched to a gene: 5. The V gene's germline CDR1 is SGHTA and CDR2 FQGNSA. The CDR3 region has the DNA TGTGCCAGCAGCTCCCAAGCGGGAACCTACAATGAGCAGTTCTTC. Translating it yields CASSSQAGTYNEQFF.

As DNA, the CDR3 is TGTGCCTGGAGAAACCGACTAGGGGAACAAGAGACCCAGTACTTC. Amino acid sequence: CAWRNRLGEQETQYF. The chain joins TRBV30 to TRBJ2-5; D possibly corresponds to TRBD2 (6 bases). CDR3 length: 15 residues. Trimming removed 3 bases from V and 2 bases from J, with 16 bases in between. Per the germline V gene, CDR1 is GTSNPN and CDR2 is SVGIG (reference sequence).